The 29 T cell receptor beta chains listed next were all sequenced from one sample in a study of response to subunit inactivated influenza vaccine (dated by TCRdb to 2016 to 2019). Library preparation was by RT-PCR. Sequencing relied on an Illumina HiSeq 2500. Through fastp at Q25 and MiXCR, TCRdb rebuilt clones from the public reads, retaining in-frame beta chains. Entries are consolidated by CDR3 protein sequence, retaining the most common genes and DNA. This sample lists some 570,000 distinct CDR3 sequences; around 10% were detected once. About 10% of the sample comes from the top ten. Separately, the same data were catalogued under a study of T cells expressing NK-cell markers. As noted in the second study: The TCR beta cDNA libraries were made using 5'RACE template switching, a step that added both a universal primer site and unique molecular identifiers.

Sequenced here: PBMCs from blood, sampled on the day of vaccination. Receptor source: a man aged 45-65 years who received an inactivated influenza vaccine. Donor details come from another sample of the same person, matched by shared clones.

The chain combines TRBV4-1 with TRBJ2-3; TRBD2 matches 9 bases. Germline trimming cut 0 bases from V and 3 bases from J; bases unmatched to any gene: 7. Germline-derived CDR1 and CDR2 are MGHRA and YSYEKL. The CDR3 runs to 17 residues. This CDR3 reads CASSQDRSGGLTDTQYF. CDR3 coding DNA: TGCGCCAGCAGCCAAGATAGGAGCGGGGGGCTGACAGATACGCAGTATTTT.

This clonotype showed up just a few times. The rearrangement joins TRBV6-6 to TRBJ1-1; D unresolved. V was trimmed by 6 bases and J by 7 bases, leaving 12 bases between them. CDR1 and CDR2 (germline): MNHNY, SVGAGI (reference sequence). This CDR3 is 12 amino acids long. In DNA form, the CDR3 reads TGTGCCAGCAGCCCCACTCGGGGTGAAGCTTTCTTT. This gives the protein CASSPTRGEAFF.

This sequence joins TRBV5-1 and TRBJ2-7, with 9 bases lining up with TRBD2. Unmatched junction bases numbered 16, after V lost 5 bases and J lost 7 bases. CDR1 SGHRS and CDR2 YFSETQ come from the germline V gene. The CDR3 has 16 amino acids. This CDR3 is CASSTGGRAIGGEQYF. CDR3 nucleotides: TGCGCCAGCAGTACTGGCGGGAGGGCGATAGGGGGGGAGCAGTACTTC.

This chain uses TRBV7-2 with TRBJ1-5; TRBD1 is a possible D gene (6 bases). The germline V gene has CDR1 SGHTA and CDR2 FQGNSA. Between the trimmed V and J ends, which lost 1 base and 5 bases, there was a span of 12 bases. The CDR3 contains 15 residues. DNA for the CDR3: TGTGCCAGCAGCTTAGTAGGGGGTGTCGATCAGCCCCAGCATTTT. Translating it yields CASSLVGGVDQPQHF.

The V gene is TRBV9, the J gene TRBJ2-1; 12 bases fit TRBD2. CDR1 and CDR2 (germline): SGDLS, YYNGEE. J gave up 9 bases and V 4 bases, and 8 bases lay outside the gene matches. The CDR3 is 15 amino acids. The CDR3 region has the DNA TGTGCCAGCAGCCCTAGCGGGAGGGCCGGGGGTGAGCAGTTCTTC. Translated: CASSPSGRAGGEQFF.

The chain is built from TRBV6-2 or TRBV6-3 and TRBJ2-5, with unresolved D. Germline CDR1 is MNHEY and CDR2 is SVGEGT. With 6 bases removed from V and 12 bases from J, the gap between germline ends came to 14 bases. The CDR3 sequence is 11 residues long. As DNA, the CDR3 is TGTGCCAGCAGCGCTAGGGCCCCTAAGTACTTC. It is translated as CASSARAPKYF.

The gene calls are TRBV20-1 and TRBJ1-3, with D tentatively TRBD1 (6 bases). Germline CDR1 reads DFQATT; CDR2 reads SNEGSKA (reference sequence). The CDR3 is 15 amino acids. Between the trimmed V and J ends, which lost 4 bases and 4 bases, there was a span of 17 bases. The CDR3 is CSAKAGGARGNTIYF. The CDR3 bases are TGCAGTGCTAAGGCTGGGGGCGCGAGAGGAAACACCATATATTTT.

This clonotype appeared once. One junction end disagrees with the germline gene, perhaps due to a read error. This sequence joins TRBV29-1 and TRBJ2-3; D possibly corresponds to TRBD2 (5 bases). The CDR3 totals 13 residues. CDR1 and CDR2 (germline): SQVTM, ANQGSEA. DNA of the CDR3: TGCATCGTTGCGTCTGCTAGCCTAGATACGCAGTATTTT. This codes for CIVASASLDTQYF.

The gene calls are TRBV12-3 or TRBV12-4 and TRBJ2-5, with a weak D call TRBD1 (6 bases). The ends were cut back, 9 bases at V and 4 bases at J, with 18 bases in the middle. The CDR3 consists of 14 residues. The CDR3 DNA follows: TGTGCCAGTAGTGCAGGGGTTTTCGGAGAGACCCAGTACTTC. Encoded protein: CASSAGVFGETQYF.

This clonotype has at least ten counts. The CDR3 loop is CASSRRLGTRTGELFF. The CDR3 DNA follows: TGTGCCAGCAGTCGCCGGCTGGGGACGCGCACCGGGGAGCTGTTTTTT. The genes are TRBV12-3 or TRBV12-4 and TRBJ2-2; either TRBD1 or TRBD2 may supply D (5 bases each). CDR3 size: 16 residues. Trimming left V 5 bases short and J 4 bases short, with 17 bases between.

This clonotype was seen many times. This sequence joins TRBV2 and TRBJ2-3; perhaps TRBD2 as D (5 bases). The CDR3 spans 19 residues. Germline V lookup: CDR1 SNHLY, CDR2 FYNNEI. V lost 4 bases and J lost 2, with 25 bases in between. DNA for the CDR3: TGTGCCAGCAGTGGTATGAGTCAGCTAGCAAAGACTCTCACAGATACGCAGTATTTT. Translation: CASSGMSQLAKTLTDTQYF.

In this sample, this clonotype turned up many times. CDR3 DNA: TGTGCCTGGAGCAGGGGCCATACCTACGAGCAGTACTTC. It yields the protein CAWSRGHTYEQYF. V is TRBV30 and J is TRBJ2-7; tentative D call: TRBD1 (6 bases). The CDR3 consists of 13 residues. V shed 3 bases and J shed 2 bases, with 11 bases lying between them. Per the germline V gene, CDR1 is GTSNPN and CDR2 is SVGIG (reference sequence).

This clonotype was detected a few times. This rearrangement joins TRBV2 to TRBJ1-2; 7 positions match TRBD1. Germline V gives CDR1 SNHLY, CDR2 FYNNEI. This CDR3 has 13 amino acids. V lost 2 bases and J lost 4; bases outside the gene matches: 1. DNA for the CDR3: TGTGCCAGCAGTGAACCAGGGGGCTATGGCTACACCTTC. Translating gives CASSEPGGYGYTF. The whole variable domain, remainder taken from reference TRBV2 and TRBJ1-2, is EPEVTQTPSHQVTQMGQEVILRCVPISNHLYFYWYRQILGQKVEFLVSFYNNEISEKSEIFDDQFSVERPDGSNFTLKIRSTKLEDSAMYFCASSEPGGYGYTFGSGTRLTVV.

Only a few counts were recorded for this clonotype. This chain links TRBV4-2 with TRBJ2-3; 9 nucleotides line up with TRBD2. The CDR3 totals 17 residues. CDR1 and CDR2 (germline): LGHNA, YNFKEQ. With 0 bases clipped from V and 1 base from J, the junction kept 5 bases outside the gene matches. The CDR3 is CASSQEATSGGTDTQYF. Written as DNA, the CDR3 is TGTGCCAGCAGCCAAGAAGCGACTAGCGGAGGCACAGATACGCAGTATTTT.

The genes are TRBV20-1 and TRBJ1-6; D call uncertain. Germline V gives CDR1 DFQATT, CDR2 SNEGSKA (reference sequence). There are 13 residues in the CDR3. V lost 3 bases and J lost 7, with 10 bases in between. CDR3 residues: CSAREPWNSPLHF. Here the CDR3 DNA reads TGCAGTGCTAGGGAGCCTTGGAATTCACCCCTCCACTTT.

Only a few counts were recorded for this clonotype. The chain is built from TRBV20-1 and TRBJ1-1, with 8 bases identical to TRBD1. J was trimmed by 4 bases and V by 6 bases; bases with no gene match: 7. CDR1 is DFQATT, CDR2 SNEGSKA, per germline (reference sequence). This CDR3 is built from 13 residues. CDR3 nucleotide sequence: TGCAGTGCAGTACACAGGGGGAGCACTGAAGCTTTCTTT. It encodes CSAVHRGSTEAFF.

Many counts were recorded for this clonotype. The chain is built from TRBV28 and TRBJ2-6; TRBD2 is a possible D gene (5 bases). Trimming left V 7 bases short and J 4 bases short, with 11 bases between. The CDR3 covers 14 residues. Per germline, CDR1 MDHEN and CDR2 SYDVKM. The CDR3, as DNA: TGTGCCAGCAAGGTGACGGGAGGGGCCAACGTCCTGACTTTC. Translation: CASKVTGGANVLTF.

A few counts support this clonotype. The V gene is TRBV5-6, the J gene TRBJ2-1; 7 bases are a match to TRBD1. The germline V gene has CDR1 SGHDT and CDR2 YYEEEE. The V and J ends lost 3 bases and 12 bases, in that order; junction bases with no gene match: 6. This CDR3 region has 12 residues. The CDR3 nucleotides read TGTGCCAGCAGCTGGATGAACAGGGGGCAGTTCTTC. Translated: CASSWMNRGQFF.

The chain joins TRBV12-3 or TRBV12-4 to TRBJ2-7, with 11 positions matching TRBD1. J gave up 5 bases and V 5 bases, and 8 bases lay outside the gene matches. The CDR3 runs to 15 residues. This chain's CDR3 is CASSRTGQGAHEQYF. CDR3 nucleotide sequence: TGTGCCAGCAGTCGGACCGGACAGGGGGCGCACGAGCAGTACTTC.

At least ten counts were recorded for this clonotype. The chain uses TRBV11-2 and TRBJ1-1; D uncertain. Looked up from germline, CDR1 is SGHAT and CDR2 is FQNNGV. Trimming stripped 1 base from V and 1 base from J, with 4 bases between. CDR3 length: 13 amino acids. As DNA, the CDR3 is TGTGCCAGCAGCTTAGGGTCGAACACTGAAGCTTTCTTT. This gives the protein CASSLGSNTEAFF. The variable domain in full, completed from reference TRBV11-2 and TRBJ1-1, reads EAGVAQSPRYKIIEKRQSVAFWCNPISGHATLYWYQQILGQGPKLLIQFQNNGVVDDSQLPKDRFSAERLKGVDSTLKIQPAKLEDSAVYLCASSLGSNTEAFFGQGTRLTVV.

The chain is built from TRBV24-1 and TRBJ2-1; D is ambiguous. The germline CDR1 and CDR2 sequences are KGHDR and SFDVKD. Trimming pared 1 base from V and 0 bases from J, leaving 12 bases between. CDR3 size: 17 residues. DNA for the CDR3: TGTGCCACCAGTGATTTCAAAAGGACCGCCTCCTACAATGAGCAGTTCTTC. This codes for CATSDFKRTASYNEQFF.

The chain couples TRBV7-2 to TRBJ2-7; D not resolved. The germline gives CDR1 SGHTA, CDR2 FQGNSA. This CDR3 has 18 amino acids. Trimming stripped 0 bases from V and 1 base from J, with 19 bases between. CDR3 region: CASSLALGVQVVSYEQYF. Written as DNA, the CDR3 is TGTGCCAGCAGCTTAGCGCTAGGTGTCCAGGTGGTTTCCTACGAGCAGTACTTC.

The table lists this clonotype with a few counts. V usage is TRBV12-3 or TRBV12-4 and J usage is TRBJ2-1; the match to TRBD2 covers 8 bases. The CDR3 sequence is 16 residues long. Trimming removed 6 bases from V and 1 base from J; junction bases left unmatched: 8. CDR3 region: CASSNGTSGSYNEQFF. The CDR3 DNA follows: TGTGCCAGCAGCAATGGAACTAGCGGATCCTACAATGAGCAGTTCTTC.

This clonotype turned up a few times. The V call is TRBV7-2, the J call TRBJ2-5; possible D gene TRBD1, 5 bases. CDR3 size: 13 residues. Trimming took 3 bases from V and 5 from J, leaving 10 bases between them. Germline V gene sequence: CDR1 SGHTA, CDR2 FQGNSA. DNA of the CDR3: TGTGCCAGCAGCTTCAACAGGCTTGAGACCCAGTACTTC. This gives the protein CASSFNRLETQYF.

The chain has TRBV5-1 and TRBJ2-1; unclear D gene. Trimming took 2 bases from V and 8 from J, leaving 17 bases between them. CDR3 length equals 15 residues. Germline V gene data show CDR1 as SGHRS and CDR2 as YFSETQ. CDR3 in amino acids: CASSLPLGPGDEQFF. Written as DNA, the CDR3 is TGCGCCAGCAGCTTACCCCTAGGTCCGGGCGATGAGCAGTTCTTC.

The V and J genes are TRBV29-1 and TRBJ2-7; no clear D. Germline assignment: CDR1 SQVTM and CDR2 ANQGSEA. The CDR3 has 13 amino acids. V gave up 5 bases and J gave up 2 bases, with 13 bases separating them. DNA for the CDR3: TGCAGCGTTTTCCAGACACATACCTACGAGCAGTACTTC. Translation gives CSVFQTHTYEQYF.

This clonotype was detected only a few times. This chain connects TRBV25-1 to TRBJ2-3, with 7 bases identical to TRBD2. Per the germline V gene, CDR1 is MGHDK and CDR2 is SYGVNS. This CDR3 contains 17 residues. The trim removed 1 base at V and 1 base at J, leaving 8 bases unmatched. CDR3 sequence (DNA): TGTGCCAGCAGTGAATCGGCGGGGGAGTGGGGCACAGATACGCAGTATTTT. Translation gives CASSESAGEWGTDTQYF.

The rearrangement joins TRBV2 to TRBJ2-1; 8 bases map to TRBD2. The V and J ends lost 10 bases and 4 bases, in that order; junction bases with no gene match: 6. Germline V CDR1 and CDR2: SNHLY, FYNNEI. CDR3 length: 13 amino acids. This CDR3 reads CATGTSGYNEQFF. CDR3 DNA sequence: TGTGCCACTGGGACTAGTGGGTACAATGAGCAGTTCTTC.

This clonotype turned up a few times. J is TRBJ1-5 and V is TRBV12-3 or TRBV12-4; no firm D call. V gave up 3 bases and J gave up 5 bases, with 8 bases separating them. CDR3 size: 13 residues. In DNA, the CDR3 is TGTGCCAGCAGTTTGGGGATTTATCAGCCCCAGCATTTT. This translates into CASSLGIYQPQHF.